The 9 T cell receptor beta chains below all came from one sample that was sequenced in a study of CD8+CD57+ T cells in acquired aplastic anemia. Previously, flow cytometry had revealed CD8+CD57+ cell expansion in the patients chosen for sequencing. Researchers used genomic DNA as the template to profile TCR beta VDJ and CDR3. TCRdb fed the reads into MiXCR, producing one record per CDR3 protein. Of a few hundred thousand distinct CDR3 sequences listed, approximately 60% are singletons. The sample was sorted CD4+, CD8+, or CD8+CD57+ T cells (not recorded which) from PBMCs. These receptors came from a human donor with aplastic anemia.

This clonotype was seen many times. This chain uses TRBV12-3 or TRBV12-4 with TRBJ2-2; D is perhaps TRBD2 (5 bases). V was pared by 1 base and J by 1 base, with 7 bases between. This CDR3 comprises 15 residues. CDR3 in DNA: TGTGCCAGCAGTTTAGTAGCGTTGAACACCGGGGAGCTGTTTTTT. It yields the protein CASSLVALNTGELFF.

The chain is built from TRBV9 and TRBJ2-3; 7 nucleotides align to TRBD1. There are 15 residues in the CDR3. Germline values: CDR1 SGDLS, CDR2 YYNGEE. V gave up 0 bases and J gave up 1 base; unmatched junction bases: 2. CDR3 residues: CASSVGGTGTDTQYF. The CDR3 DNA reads TGTGCCAGCAGCGTAGGGGGGACAGGCACAGATACGCAGTATTTT.

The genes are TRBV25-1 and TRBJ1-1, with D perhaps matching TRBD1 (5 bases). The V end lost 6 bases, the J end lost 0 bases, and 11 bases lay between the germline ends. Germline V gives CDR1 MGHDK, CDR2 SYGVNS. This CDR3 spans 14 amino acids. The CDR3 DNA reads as TGTGCCAGCAGGATAGGGACGGTGAACACTGAAGCTTTCTTT. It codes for CASRIGTVNTEAFF.

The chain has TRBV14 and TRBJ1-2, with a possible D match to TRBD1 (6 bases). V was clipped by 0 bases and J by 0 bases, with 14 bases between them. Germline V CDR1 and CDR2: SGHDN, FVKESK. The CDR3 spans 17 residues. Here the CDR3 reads CASSQEGGRSSNYGYTF. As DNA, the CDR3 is TGTGCCAGCAGCCAAGAGGGGGGCAGGTCTTCTAACTATGGCTACACCTTC.

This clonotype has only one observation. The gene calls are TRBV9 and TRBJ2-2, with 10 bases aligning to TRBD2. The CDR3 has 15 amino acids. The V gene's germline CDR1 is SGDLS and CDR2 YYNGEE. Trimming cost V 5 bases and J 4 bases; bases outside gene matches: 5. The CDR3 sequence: CASSQAGGFTGELFF. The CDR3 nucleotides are TGTGCCAGCAGTCAAGCGGGGGGGTTCACCGGGGAGCTGTTTTTT.

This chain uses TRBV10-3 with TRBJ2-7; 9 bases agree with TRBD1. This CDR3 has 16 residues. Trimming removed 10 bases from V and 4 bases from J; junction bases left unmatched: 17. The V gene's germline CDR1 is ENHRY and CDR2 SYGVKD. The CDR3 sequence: CASSPGTGRAGYEQYF. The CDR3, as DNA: TGTGCCAGCTCACCGGGGACAGGGAGAGCGGGTTACGAGCAGTACTTC.

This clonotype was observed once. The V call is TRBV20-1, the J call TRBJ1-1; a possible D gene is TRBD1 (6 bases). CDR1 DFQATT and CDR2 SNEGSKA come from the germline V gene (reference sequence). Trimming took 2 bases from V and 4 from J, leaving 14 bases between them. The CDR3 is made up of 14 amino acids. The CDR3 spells CSARRAQGSTEAFF. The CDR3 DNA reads TGCAGTGCTAGAAGGGCTCAGGGGTCCACTGAAGCTTTCTTT.

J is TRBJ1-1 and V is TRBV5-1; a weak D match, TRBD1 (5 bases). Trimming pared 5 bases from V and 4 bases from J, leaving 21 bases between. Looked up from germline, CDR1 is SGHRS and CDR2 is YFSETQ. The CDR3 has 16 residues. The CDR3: CASRAGRAGMGTEAFF. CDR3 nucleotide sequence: TGCGCCAGCAGAGCTGGCAGGGCGGGGATGGGCACTGAAGCTTTCTTT.

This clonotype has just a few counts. The CDR3 nucleotides read TGTGCCAGCAGTGAGGGATCGAGAAATGAAAAACTGTTTTTT. Translating it yields CASSEGSRNEKLFF. This chain joins TRBV2 and TRBJ1-4; no definite D call. The CDR3 loop spans 14 amino acids. Germline V CDR1 and CDR2: SNHLY, FYNNEI. Trimming stripped 3 bases from V and 5 bases from J, with 10 bases between.